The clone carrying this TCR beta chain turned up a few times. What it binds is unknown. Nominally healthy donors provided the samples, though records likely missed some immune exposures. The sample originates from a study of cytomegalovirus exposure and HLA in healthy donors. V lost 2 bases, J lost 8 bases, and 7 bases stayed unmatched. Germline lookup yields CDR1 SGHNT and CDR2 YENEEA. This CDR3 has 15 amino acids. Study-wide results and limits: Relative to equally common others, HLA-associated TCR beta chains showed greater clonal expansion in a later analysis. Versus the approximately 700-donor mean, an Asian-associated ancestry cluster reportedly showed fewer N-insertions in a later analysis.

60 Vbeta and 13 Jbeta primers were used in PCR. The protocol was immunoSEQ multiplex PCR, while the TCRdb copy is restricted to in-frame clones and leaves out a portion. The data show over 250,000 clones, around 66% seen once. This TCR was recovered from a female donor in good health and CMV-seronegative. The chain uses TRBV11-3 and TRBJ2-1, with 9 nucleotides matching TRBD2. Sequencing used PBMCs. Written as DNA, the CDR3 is TGTGCCAGCAGCTTAAGTAGCGGGAGACGCGATGAGCAGTTCTTC. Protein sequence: CASSLSSGRRDEQFF.